Below, 19 T cell receptor beta chains from the same sample are listed, as sequenced in a study of radiation and T cells in renal cell carcinoma. TCRdb keeps only in-frame clones here, not all; method: immunoSEQ multiplex PCR. The sample holds 150,000 or so clones, roughly nine tenths seen once. The time point here: baseline pretreatment blood. The treatment was: 15 Gy SBRT to primary tumor, nephrectomy 4 weeks later. Here the sequenced sample was blood, taken from a patient whose treatment included radiotherapy and nephrectomy. These receptors were collected from a woman aged 70-85 years with renal cell carcinoma.

The chain uses TRBV5-6 and TRBJ1-5; D is perhaps TRBD1 (6 bases). This CDR3 spans 14 amino acids. The V end lost 2 bases, the J end lost 8 bases, and 14 bases lay between the germline ends. CDR1 and CDR2 from the germline V gene are SGHDT and YYEEEE. This chain's CDR3 is CASSLTGWEEPQHF. The CDR3, as DNA: TGTGCCAGCAGCTTAACAGGGTGGGAAGAGCCCCAGCATTTT.

The chain couples TRBV6-1 to TRBJ1-1; D is uncertain. CDR3 length equals 14 residues. V was cut by 4 bases and J by 6 bases, with 15 bases left in between. Looked up from germline, CDR1 is MNHNS and CDR2 is SASEGT. The CDR3 coding sequence is TGTGCCAGCAGTGTGACCCTGATGGGAGCTGAAGCTTTCTTT. It specifies CASSVTLMGAEAFF.

V gene TRBV4-3 combines with J gene TRBJ2-2, with D possibly being TRBD1 (5 bases). There are 14 residues in the CDR3. V lost 6 bases and J 6 bases, leaving 14 bases between the germline ends. Germline V gives CDR1 LGHNA, CDR2 YSLEER. The DNA for the CDR3 is TGCGCCAGCAGTCTACAGGCCGACCCCGGGGAGCTGTTTTTT. Its protein product is CASSLQADPGELFF.

The chain carries TRBV18 and TRBJ1-5; D remains unclear. Trimming left V 2 bases short and J 0 bases short, with 20 bases between. Germline lookup yields CDR1 KGHSH and CDR2 LQKENI. There are 19 residues in the CDR3. The CDR3 DNA reads as TGTGCCAGCTCACCAACCCACAGCGAACGACAATATAGCAATCAGCCCCAGCATTTT. Translation gives CASSPTHSERQYSNQPQHF. The full variable domain, rest sourced from reference TRBV18 and TRBJ1-5, is NAGVMQNPRHLVRRRGQEARLRCSPMKGHSHVYWYRQLPEEGLKFMVYLQKENIIDESGMPKERFSAEFPKEGPSILRIQQVVRGDSAAYFCASSPTHSERQYSNQPQHFGDGTRLSIL.

The rearrangement uses TRBV14 and TRBJ2-2; TRBD2 matches at 9 bases. Germline V gives CDR1 SGHDN, CDR2 FVKESK. The CDR3 sequence is 18 residues long. After removal of 0 bases from V and 0 bases from J, the junction contained 5 bases not matched to a gene. The CDR3, as DNA: TGTGCCAGCAGCCAAGATGCGGGGGGGTTTTCGAACACCGGGGAGCTGTTTTTT. Translated: CASSQDAGGFSNTGELFF.

The chain uses TRBV6-1 and TRBJ1-4; D uncertain. Germline lookup yields CDR1 MNHNS and CDR2 SASEGT. V was trimmed by 4 bases and J by 3 bases, leaving 6 bases between them. The CDR3 covers 13 residues. The CDR3 nucleotides are TGTGCCAGCAGTGGACCGTCTAATGAAAAACTGTTTTTT. Translated, it gives CASSGPSNEKLFF.

The rearrangement joins TRBV4-2 to TRBJ1-2; D might be TRBD1 (5 bases). The V and J ends lost 0 bases and 5 bases respectively, with 13 bases between them. Germline V lookup: CDR1 LGHNA, CDR2 YNFKEQ. This CDR3 has 15 residues. This CDR3 reads CASSQDGGVGYGYTF. In DNA form, the CDR3 reads TGTGCCAGCAGCCAAGATGGGGGGGTCGGGTATGGCTACACCTTC.

J is TRBJ2-3 and V is TRBV7-8; perhaps TRBD2 as D (6 bases). There are 16 residues in the CDR3. Germline V gives CDR1 SGHVS, CDR2 FQNEAQ. The V gene lost 5 bases and the J gene lost 1 base, with 16 bases spanning the gap. The DNA of the CDR3 is TGTGCCAGCAGCATAAAATTGGGGGGAGGCACAGATACGCAGTATTTT. It specifies CASSIKLGGGTDTQYF.

This chain uses TRBV4-1 with TRBJ2-2, with D perhaps matching TRBD1 or TRBD2 (5 bases each). Looked up from germline, CDR1 is MGHRA and CDR2 is YSYEKL. This CDR3 is 16 amino acids long. Trimming removed 0 bases from V and 1 base from J, with 9 bases in between. CDR3 DNA: TGCGCCAGCAGCCAAGAACCGGGGCTGAACACCGGGGAGCTGTTTTTT. This gives the protein CASSQEPGLNTGELFF.

This chain connects TRBV5-6 to TRBJ2-7, with a tentative D call TRBD2 (5 bases). Trimming shortened V by 3 bases and J by 0 bases, and 13 bases separated the two germline ends. Germline loops: CDR1 SGHDT, CDR2 YYEEEE. The CDR3 has 15 residues. The DNA for the CDR3 is TGTGCCAGCAGCTATTGGACGGGGATCTCCTACGAGCAGTACTTC. It yields the protein CASSYWTGISYEQYF.

The J gene is TRBJ1-1, the V gene TRBV28; TRBD1 matches 8 bases. Germline V lookup: CDR1 MDHEN, CDR2 SYDVKM. This CDR3 region has 13 residues. V trimming: 5 bases; J trimming: 4 bases; junction bases outside the gene matches: 3. CDR3 loop: CASSPDRGTEAFF. The CDR3, as DNA: TGTGCCAGCAGTCCCGACAGGGGCACTGAAGCTTTCTTT.

The rearrangement joins TRBV7-8 to TRBJ1-6, with D unresolved. V lost 2 bases, J lost 14 bases, and 10 bases lay in between. CDR3 length: 12 amino acids. Germline V CDR1 and CDR2: SGHVS, FQNEAQ. The CDR3 DNA reads TGTGCCAGCAGCTTACCCCGGGGAACCCTCCACTTT. Protein sequence: CASSLPRGTLHF.

This chain links TRBV2 with TRBJ1-6; D is undetermined. Germline assignment: CDR1 SNHLY and CDR2 FYNNEI. Trimming took 8 bases from V and 8 from J, leaving 7 bases between them. The CDR3 sequence is 11 residues long. CDR3 nucleotides: TGTGCCAGCGTCCGGGATTCACCCCTCCACTTT. Translated: CASVRDSPLHF.

This CDR3 is CASSQVFRDNQPQHF. Written as DNA, the CDR3 is TGCGCCAGCAGCCAAGTATTCAGGGACAATCAGCCCCAGCATTTT. The chain carries TRBV4-1 and TRBJ1-5; weak D call: TRBD1 (5 bases). CDR1 and CDR2 (germline): MGHRA, YSYEKL. This CDR3 is built from 15 residues. V lost 1 base to trimming and J lost 3 bases, with 10 bases between them.

This clone turned up a few times. V and J are TRBV27 and TRBJ2-3, with D perhaps assigned TRBD1 or TRBD2 (6 bases each). CDR1 MNHEY and CDR2 SMNVEV come from the germline V gene (reference sequence). This CDR3 spans 15 amino acids. The V end lost 1 base, the J end lost 6 bases, and 14 bases lay between the germline ends. CDR3 in amino acids: CASSLYPGAPDTQYF. In nucleotides, the CDR3 is TGTGCCAGCAGTTTATACCCGGGGGCTCCGGATACGCAGTATTTT.

The chain recombines TRBV18 with TRBJ1-4, with TRBD1 matching 7 bases. V lost 6 bases, J lost 4 bases, and 5 bases stayed unmatched. This CDR3 spans 14 amino acids. Germline loops: CDR1 KGHSH, CDR2 LQKENI. DNA of the CDR3: TGTGCCAGCTCGGCTCGACAGGGTAATGAAAAACTGTTTTTT. Its translation is CASSARQGNEKLFF.

The V call is TRBV27, the J call TRBJ2-3; the match to TRBD2 covers 10 bases. Trimming removed 8 bases from V and 3 bases from J; junction bases left unmatched: 11. The CDR3 totals 16 residues. Germline CDR1 reads MNHEY; CDR2 reads SMNVEV (reference sequence). CDR3 loop: CASPGSTSGVTDTQYF. In nucleotides, the CDR3 is TGTGCCAGCCCGGGCTCCACTAGCGGGGTGACAGATACGCAGTATTTT.

The rearrangement links TRBV18 to TRBJ1-1; D is ambiguous. Trimming pared 2 bases from V and 0 bases from J, leaving 7 bases between. Germline CDR1 reads KGHSH; CDR2 reads LQKENI. The CDR3 loop spans 14 amino acids. The CDR3 region is CASSPIQLNTEAFF. The CDR3 DNA sequence: TGTGCCAGCTCACCAATACAGCTGAACACTGAAGCTTTCTTT.

This chain uses TRBV28 with TRBJ1-5; the match to TRBD1 covers 7 bases. Germline trimming cut 5 bases from V and 3 bases from J; bases unmatched to any gene: 10. The CDR3 runs 16 residues. Germline CDR1 reads MDHEN; CDR2 reads SYDVKM. CDR3 region: CASSNTGTAINQPQHF. The CDR3 DNA follows: TGTGCCAGCAGTAACACCGGGACAGCTATCAATCAGCCCCAGCATTTT.